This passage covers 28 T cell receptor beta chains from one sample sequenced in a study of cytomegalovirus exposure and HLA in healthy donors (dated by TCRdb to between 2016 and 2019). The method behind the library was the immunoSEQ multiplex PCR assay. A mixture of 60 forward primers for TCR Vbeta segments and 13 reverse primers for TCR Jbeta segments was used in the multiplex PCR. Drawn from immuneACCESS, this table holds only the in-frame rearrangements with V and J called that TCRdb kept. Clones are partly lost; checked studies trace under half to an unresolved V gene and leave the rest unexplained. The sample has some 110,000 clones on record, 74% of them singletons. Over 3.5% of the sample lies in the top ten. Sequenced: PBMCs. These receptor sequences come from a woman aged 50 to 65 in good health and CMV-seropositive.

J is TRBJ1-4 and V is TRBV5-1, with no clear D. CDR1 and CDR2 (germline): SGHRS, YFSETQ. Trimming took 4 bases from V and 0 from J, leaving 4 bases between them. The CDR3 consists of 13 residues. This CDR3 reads CASSEATNEKLFF. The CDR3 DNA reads TGCGCCAGCAGCGAGGCAACTAATGAAAAACTGTTTTTT.

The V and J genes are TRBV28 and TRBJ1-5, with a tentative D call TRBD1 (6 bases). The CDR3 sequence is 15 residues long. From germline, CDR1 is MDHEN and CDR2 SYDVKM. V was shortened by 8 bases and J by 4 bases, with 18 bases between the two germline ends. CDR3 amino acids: CASLTGGRQNQPQHF. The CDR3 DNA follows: TGTGCCAGCTTAACTGGGGGCCGGCAAAATCAGCCCCAGCATTTT.

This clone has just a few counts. CDR3 in amino acids: CASRPAGDVEKLFF. The CDR3, as DNA: TGTGCCAGCAGGCCCGCAGGGGATGTCGAAAAACTGTTTTTT. The chain is built from TRBV6-5 and TRBJ1-4, with a possible D match to TRBD1 (6 bases). Germline V gene sequence: CDR1 MNHEY, CDR2 SVGAGI. Trimming shortened V by 6 bases and J by 8 bases, and 16 bases separated the two germline ends. The CDR3 runs to 14 residues.

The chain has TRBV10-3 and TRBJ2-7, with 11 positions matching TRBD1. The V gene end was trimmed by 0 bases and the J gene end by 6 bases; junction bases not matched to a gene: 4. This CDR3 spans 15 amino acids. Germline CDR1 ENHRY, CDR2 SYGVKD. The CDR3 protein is CAISESGTGGREQYF. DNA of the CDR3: TGTGCCATCAGTGAGTCCGGGACAGGGGGGCGCGAGCAGTACTTC.

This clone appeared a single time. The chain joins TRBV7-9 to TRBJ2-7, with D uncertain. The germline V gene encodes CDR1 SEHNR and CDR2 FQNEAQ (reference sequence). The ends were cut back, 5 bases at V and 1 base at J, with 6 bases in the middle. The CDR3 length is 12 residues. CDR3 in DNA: TGTGCCAGCAGCCAATCATCCTACGAGCAGTACTTC. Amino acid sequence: CASSQSSYEQYF.

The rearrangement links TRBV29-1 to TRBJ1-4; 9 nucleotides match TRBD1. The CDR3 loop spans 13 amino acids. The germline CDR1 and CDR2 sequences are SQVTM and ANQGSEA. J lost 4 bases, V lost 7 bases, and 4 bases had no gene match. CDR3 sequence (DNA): TGCAGCGCACGGACAGGGGATAATGAAAAACTGTTTTTT. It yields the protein CSARTGDNEKLFF.

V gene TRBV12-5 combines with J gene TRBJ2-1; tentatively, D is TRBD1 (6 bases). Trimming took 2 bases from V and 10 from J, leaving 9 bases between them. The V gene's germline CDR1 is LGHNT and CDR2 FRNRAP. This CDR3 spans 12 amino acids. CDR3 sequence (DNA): TGTGCTAGTGGTTTGATTGGGGGCGAGCAGTTCTTC. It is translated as CASGLIGGEQFF.

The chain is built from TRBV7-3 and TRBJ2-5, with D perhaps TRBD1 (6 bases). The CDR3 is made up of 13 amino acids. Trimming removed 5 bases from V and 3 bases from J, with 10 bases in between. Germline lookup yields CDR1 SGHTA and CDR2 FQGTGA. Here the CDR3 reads CASSEGEKETQYF. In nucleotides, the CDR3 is TGTGCCAGCAGCGAGGGGGAAAAAGAGACCCAGTACTTC.

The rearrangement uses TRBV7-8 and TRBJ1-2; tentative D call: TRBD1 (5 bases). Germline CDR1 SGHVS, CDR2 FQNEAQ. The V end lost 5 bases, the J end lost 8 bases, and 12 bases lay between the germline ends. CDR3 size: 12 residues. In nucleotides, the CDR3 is TGTGCCAGCAGCCCCCAGGGAGGAGGCTACACCTTC. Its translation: CASSPQGGGYTF.

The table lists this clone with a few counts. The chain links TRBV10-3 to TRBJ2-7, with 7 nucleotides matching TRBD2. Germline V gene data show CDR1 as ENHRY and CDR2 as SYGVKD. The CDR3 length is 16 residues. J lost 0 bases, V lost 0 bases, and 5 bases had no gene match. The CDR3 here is CAISESGGGSSYEQYF. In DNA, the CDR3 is TGTGCCATCAGTGAGTCTGGGGGGGGTAGCTCCTACGAGCAGTACTTC.

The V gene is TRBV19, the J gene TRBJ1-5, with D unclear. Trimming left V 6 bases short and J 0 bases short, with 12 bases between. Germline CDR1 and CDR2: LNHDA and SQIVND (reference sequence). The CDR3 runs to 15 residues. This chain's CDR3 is CASRVGVNSNQPQHF. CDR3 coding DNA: TGTGCCAGTAGGGTCGGAGTTAATAGCAATCAGCCCCAGCATTTT.

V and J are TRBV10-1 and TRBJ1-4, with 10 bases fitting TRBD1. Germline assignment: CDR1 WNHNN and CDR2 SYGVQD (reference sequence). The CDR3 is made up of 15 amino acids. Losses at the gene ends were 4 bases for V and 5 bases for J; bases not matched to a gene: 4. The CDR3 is CASSGGQGTNEKLFF. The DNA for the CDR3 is TGCGCCAGCAGTGGGGGACAGGGGACGAATGAAAAACTGTTTTTT.

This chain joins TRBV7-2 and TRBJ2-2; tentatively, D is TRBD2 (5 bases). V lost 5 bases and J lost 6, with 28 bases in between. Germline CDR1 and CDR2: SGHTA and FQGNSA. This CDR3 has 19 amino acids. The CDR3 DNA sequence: TGTGCCAGCAGCCCCACCTCCCCGTCACTAGTTTCAGCGGCCGGGGAGCTGTTTTTT. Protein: CASSPTSPSLVSAAGELFF.

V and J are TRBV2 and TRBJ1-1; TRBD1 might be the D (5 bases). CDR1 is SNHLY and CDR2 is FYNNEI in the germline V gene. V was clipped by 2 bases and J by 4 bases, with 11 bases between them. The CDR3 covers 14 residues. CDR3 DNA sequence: TGTGCCAGCAGTGAACTAGGCGGGGGCACTGAAGCTTTCTTT. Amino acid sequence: CASSELGGGTEAFF.

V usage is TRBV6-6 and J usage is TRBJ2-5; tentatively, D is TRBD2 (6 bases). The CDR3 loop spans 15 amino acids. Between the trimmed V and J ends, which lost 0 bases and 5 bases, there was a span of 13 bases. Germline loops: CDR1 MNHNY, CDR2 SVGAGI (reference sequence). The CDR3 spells CASSYSTLAEETQYF. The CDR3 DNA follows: TGTGCCAGCAGTTACTCGACACTAGCCGAGGAGACCCAGTACTTC.

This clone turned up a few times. Written as DNA, the CDR3 is TGTGCCAGCAGCGGCCTGGGACAGGGGGCCAGCGAGCAGTACTTC. Encoded protein: CASSGLGQGASEQYF. The chain recombines TRBV7-2 with TRBJ2-5; 12 bases align to TRBD1. TRBJ2-7 matches the DNA end more closely, so the J call is doubtful. This CDR3 is 15 amino acids long. From germline, CDR1 is SGHTA and CDR2 FQGNSA.

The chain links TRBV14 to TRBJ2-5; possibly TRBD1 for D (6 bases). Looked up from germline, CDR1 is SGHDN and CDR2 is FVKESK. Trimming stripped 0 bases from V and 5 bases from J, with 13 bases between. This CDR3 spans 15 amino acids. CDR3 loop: CASSQDRQGMETQYF. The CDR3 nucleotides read TGTGCCAGCAGCCAAGATCGTCAGGGGATGGAGACCCAGTACTTC. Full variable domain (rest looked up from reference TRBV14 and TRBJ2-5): EAGVTQFPSHSVIEKGQTVTLRCDPISGHDNLYWYRRVMGKEIKFLLHFVKESKQDESGMPNNRFLAERTGGTYSTLKVQPAELEDSGVYFCASSQDRQGMETQYFGPGTRLLVL.

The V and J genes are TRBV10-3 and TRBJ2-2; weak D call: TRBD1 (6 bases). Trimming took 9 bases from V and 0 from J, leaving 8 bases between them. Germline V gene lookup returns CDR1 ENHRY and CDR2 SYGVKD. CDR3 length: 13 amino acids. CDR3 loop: CAMGTPNTGELFF. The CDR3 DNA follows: TGTGCCATGGGGACACCGAACACCGGGGAGCTGTTTTTT.

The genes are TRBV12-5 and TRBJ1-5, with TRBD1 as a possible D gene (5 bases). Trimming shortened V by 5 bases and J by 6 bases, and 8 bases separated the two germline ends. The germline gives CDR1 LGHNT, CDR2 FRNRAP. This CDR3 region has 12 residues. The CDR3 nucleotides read TGTGCTAGTGGTATTGACAGTCAGCCCCAGCATTTT. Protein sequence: CASGIDSQPQHF.

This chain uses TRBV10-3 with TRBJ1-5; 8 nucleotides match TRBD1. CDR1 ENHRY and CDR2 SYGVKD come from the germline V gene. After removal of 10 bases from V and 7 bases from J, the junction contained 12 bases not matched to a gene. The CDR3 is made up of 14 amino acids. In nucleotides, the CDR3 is TGTGCCACCTCTGACCGGGACAGGTTACAGCCCCAGCATTTT. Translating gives CATSDRDRLQPQHF.

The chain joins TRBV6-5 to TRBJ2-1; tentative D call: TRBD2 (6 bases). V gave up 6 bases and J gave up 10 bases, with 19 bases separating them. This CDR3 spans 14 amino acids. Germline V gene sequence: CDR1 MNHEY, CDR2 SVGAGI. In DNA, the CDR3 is TGTGCCAGCAGCCCCACGGGGGATAGGGGAGAGCAGTTCTTC. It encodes CASSPTGDRGEQFF.

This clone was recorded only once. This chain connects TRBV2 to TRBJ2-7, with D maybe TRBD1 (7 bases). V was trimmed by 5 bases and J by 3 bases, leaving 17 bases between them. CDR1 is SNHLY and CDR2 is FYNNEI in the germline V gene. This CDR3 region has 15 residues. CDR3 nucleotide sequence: TGTGCCAGCAGTATCCCCAGGGGGGTCGTCTACGAGCAGTACTTC. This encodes CASSIPRGVVYEQYF.

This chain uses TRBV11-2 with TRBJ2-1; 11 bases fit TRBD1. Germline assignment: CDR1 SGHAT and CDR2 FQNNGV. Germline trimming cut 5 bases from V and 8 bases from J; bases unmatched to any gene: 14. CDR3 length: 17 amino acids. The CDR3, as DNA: TGTGCCAGCAGCCTTACTCTCGGGACAGGGGGTAACTATGAGCAGTTCTTC. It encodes CASSLTLGTGGNYEQFF.

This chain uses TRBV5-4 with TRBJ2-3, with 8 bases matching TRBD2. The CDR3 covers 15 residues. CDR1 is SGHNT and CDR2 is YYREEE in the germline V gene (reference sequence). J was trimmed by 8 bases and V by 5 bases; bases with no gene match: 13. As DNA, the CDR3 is TGTGCCAGCAGACCACCCGGGCCCCGGGAGGGTACGCAGTATTTT. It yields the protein CASRPPGPREGTQYF.

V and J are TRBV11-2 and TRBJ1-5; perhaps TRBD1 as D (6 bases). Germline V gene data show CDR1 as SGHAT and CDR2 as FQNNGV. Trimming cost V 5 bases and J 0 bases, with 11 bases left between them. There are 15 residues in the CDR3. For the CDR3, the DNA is TGTGCCAGCAGCACAGGGCATGCTAGCAATCAGCCCCAGCATTTT. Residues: CASSTGHASNQPQHF.

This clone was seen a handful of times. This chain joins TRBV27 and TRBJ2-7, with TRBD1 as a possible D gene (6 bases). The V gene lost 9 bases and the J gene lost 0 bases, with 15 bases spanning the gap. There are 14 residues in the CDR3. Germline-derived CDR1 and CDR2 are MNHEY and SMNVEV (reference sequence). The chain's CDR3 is CASRGGVSSYEQYF. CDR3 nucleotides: TGTGCCAGTAGAGGGGGTGTAAGCTCCTACGAGCAGTACTTC.

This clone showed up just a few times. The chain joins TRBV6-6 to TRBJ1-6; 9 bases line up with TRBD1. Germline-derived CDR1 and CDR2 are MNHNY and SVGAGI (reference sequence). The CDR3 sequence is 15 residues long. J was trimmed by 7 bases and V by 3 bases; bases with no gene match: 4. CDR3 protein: CASSYGTGKNSPLHF. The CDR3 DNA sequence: TGTGCCAGCAGTTATGGGACAGGGAAGAATTCACCCCTCCACTTT.

The CDR3 DNA sequence: TGTGCCAGCAGCTCCAGGGGGTACGAGCAGTACTTC. It encodes CASSSRGYEQYF. The chain recombines TRBV7-2 with TRBJ2-7, with 7 nucleotides matching TRBD1. The ends lost 4 bases at V and 4 bases at J; junction bases unmatched: 1. Germline CDR1 reads SGHTA; CDR2 reads FQGNSA. This CDR3 has 12 amino acids.